A single T cell receptor beta chain is shown here with its context. CDR1 MNHEY and CDR2 SVGAGI come from the germline V gene. The V gene lost 6 bases and the J gene lost 0 bases, with 6 bases spanning the gap. CDR3 size: 13 residues. The authors' processing: Reference gene primer amplification gave estimated nucleated cell counts. Assay: immunoSEQ multiplex PCR; the TCRdb copy retains only in-frame clones and omits some. V, J and clone size were drawn from that table, and D and trimming were deduced from the DNA. Here the sample spans roughly 220,000 clones, around 84% being singletons. The data derive from a study of blood T cell repertoires in COVID-19. Study details: Material from acute and convalescent COVID-19 was sourced from the United States, Italy and Spain. PBMCs, B-cell-depleted T cells, or T cells were the source of the cDNA or gDNA that made up the material.

The sample was peripheral blood. The sequence derives from an older woman who had recovered from COVID-19. The genes are TRBV6-5 and TRBJ1-3; possibly TRBD1 for D (6 bases). The CDR3 DNA sequence: TGTGCCAGCAGGGACAGCTCTGGAAACACCATATATTTT. This translates into CASRDSSGNTIYF.